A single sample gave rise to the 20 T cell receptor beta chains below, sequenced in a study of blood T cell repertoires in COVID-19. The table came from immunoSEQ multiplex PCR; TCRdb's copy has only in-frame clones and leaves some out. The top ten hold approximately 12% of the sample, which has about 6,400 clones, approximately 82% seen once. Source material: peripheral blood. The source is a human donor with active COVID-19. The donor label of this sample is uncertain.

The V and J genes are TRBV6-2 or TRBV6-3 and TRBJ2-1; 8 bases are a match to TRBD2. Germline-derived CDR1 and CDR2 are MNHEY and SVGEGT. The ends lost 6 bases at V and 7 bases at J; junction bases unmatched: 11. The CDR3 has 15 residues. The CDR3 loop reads CASSLVGGASNEQFF. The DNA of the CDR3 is TGTGCCAGCAGCCTCGTCGGGGGGGCCAGTAATGAGCAGTTCTTC.

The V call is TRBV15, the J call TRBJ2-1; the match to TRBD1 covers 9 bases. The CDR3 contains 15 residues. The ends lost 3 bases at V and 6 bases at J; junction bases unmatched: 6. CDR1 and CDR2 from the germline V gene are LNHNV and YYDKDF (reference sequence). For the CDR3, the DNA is TGTGCCACCAGCAGGAGGGGACAGGGATCCAATGAGCAGTTCTTC. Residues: CATSRRGQGSNEQFF.

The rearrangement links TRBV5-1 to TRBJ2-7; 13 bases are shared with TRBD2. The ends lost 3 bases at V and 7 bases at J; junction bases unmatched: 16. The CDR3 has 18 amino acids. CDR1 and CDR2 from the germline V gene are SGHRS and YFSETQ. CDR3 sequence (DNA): TGCGCCAGCAGCTCAGGACTAGCGGGGGACCCGGCTACCTTTGAGCAGTACTTC. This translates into CASSSGLAGDPATFEQYF.

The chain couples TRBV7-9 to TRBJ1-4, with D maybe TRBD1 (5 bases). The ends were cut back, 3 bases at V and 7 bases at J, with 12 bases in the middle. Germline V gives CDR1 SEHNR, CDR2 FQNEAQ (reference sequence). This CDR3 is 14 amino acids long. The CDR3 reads CASSLAGKGEKLFF. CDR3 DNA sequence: TGTGCCAGCAGCTTGGCAGGGAAAGGTGAAAAACTGTTTTTT. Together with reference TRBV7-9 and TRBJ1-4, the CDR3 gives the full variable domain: DTGVSQNPRHKITKRGQNVTFRCDPISEHNRLYWYRQTLGQGPEFLTYFQNEAQLEKSRLLSDRFSAERPKGSFSTLEIQRTEQGDSAMYLCASSLAGKGEKLFFGSGTQLSVL.

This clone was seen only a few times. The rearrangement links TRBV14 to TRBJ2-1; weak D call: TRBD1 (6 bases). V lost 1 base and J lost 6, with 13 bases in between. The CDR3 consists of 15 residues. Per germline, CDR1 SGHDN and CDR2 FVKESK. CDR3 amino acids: CASSQGTGRINEQFF. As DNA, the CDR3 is TGTGCCAGCAGCCAAGGAACAGGGCGTATCAATGAGCAGTTCTTC.

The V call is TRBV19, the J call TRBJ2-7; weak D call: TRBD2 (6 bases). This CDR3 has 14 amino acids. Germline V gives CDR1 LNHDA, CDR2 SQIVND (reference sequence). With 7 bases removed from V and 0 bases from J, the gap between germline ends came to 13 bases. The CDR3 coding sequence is TGTGCCAGTACACCGGGGGTTTTCTCCTACGAGCAGTACTTC. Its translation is CASTPGVFSYEQYF.

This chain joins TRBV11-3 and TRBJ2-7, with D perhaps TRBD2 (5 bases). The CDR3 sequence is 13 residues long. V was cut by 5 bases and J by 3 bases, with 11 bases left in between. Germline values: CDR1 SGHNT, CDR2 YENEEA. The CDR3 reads CASSRGLRYEQYF. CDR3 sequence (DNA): TGTGCCAGCAGCCGCGGGTTACGCTACGAGCAGTACTTC.

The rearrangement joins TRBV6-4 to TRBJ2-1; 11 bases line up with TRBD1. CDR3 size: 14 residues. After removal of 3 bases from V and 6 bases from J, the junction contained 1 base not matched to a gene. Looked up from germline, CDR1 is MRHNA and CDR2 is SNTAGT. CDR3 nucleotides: TGTGCCAGCAGTGAGGGGACAGGGGGCAATGAGCAGTTCTTC. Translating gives CASSEGTGGNEQFF.

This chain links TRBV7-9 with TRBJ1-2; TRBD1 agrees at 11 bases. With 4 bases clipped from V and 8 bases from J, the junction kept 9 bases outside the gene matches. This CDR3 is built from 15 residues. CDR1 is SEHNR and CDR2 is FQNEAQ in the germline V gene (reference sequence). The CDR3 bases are TGTGCCAGCAGCTCCGACTGGGACAGGGGGGGAGGCTACACCTTC. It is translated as CASSSDWDRGGGYTF.

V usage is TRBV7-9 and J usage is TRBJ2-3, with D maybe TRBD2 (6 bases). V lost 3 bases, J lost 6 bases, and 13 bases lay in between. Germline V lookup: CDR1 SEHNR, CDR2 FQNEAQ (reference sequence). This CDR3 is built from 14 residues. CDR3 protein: CASSLGLPRDTQYF. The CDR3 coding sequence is TGTGCCAGCAGCTTGGGACTGCCGAGGGATACGCAGTATTTT.

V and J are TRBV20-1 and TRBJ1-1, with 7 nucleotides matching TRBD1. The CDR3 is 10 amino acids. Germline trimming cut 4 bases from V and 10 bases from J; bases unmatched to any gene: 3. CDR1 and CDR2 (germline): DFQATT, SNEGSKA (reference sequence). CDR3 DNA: TGCAGTGCTAAGACAGGGCCAGCTTTCTTT. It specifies CSAKTGPAFF.

This CDR3 is CASSNEGTPEYYGYTF. In DNA form, the CDR3 reads TGTGCCAGCAGCAATGAGGGCACACCCGAATACTATGGCTACACCTTC. The J gene is TRBJ1-2, the V gene TRBV21-1. TRBV21-1 is a pseudogene. The CDR3 has 16 amino acids.

The CDR3 DNA is TGTGCCTGGAGCCTAACAGGGCCGAGCGAGCAGTACTTC. Amino acids: CAWSLTGPSEQYF. The chain recombines TRBV30 with TRBJ2-7, with D perhaps TRBD1 (6 bases). The V end lost 3 bases, the J end lost 6 bases, and 15 bases lay between the germline ends. CDR1 and CDR2 from the germline V gene are GTSNPN and SVGIG (reference sequence). This CDR3 region has 13 residues.

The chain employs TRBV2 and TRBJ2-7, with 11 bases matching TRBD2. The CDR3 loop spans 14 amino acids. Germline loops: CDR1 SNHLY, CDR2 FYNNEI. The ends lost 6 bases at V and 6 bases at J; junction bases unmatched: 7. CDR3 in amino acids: CASRETSGIGEQYF. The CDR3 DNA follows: TGTGCCAGCAGAGAGACTAGCGGGATCGGCGAGCAGTACTTC.

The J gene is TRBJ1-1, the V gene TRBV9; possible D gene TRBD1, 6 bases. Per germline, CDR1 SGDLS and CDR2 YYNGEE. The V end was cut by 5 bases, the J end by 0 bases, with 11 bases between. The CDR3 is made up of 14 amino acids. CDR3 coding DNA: TGTGCCAGCAGGACGCAGGGGATGAACACTGAAGCTTTCTTT. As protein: CASRTQGMNTEAFF.

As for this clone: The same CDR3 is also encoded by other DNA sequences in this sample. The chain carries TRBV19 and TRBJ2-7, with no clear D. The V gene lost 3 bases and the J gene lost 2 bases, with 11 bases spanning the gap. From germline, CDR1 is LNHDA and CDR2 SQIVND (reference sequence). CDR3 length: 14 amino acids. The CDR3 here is CASSIGAGTYEQYF. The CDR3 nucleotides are TGTGCCAGTAGTATTGGTGCAGGTACCTACGAGCAGTACTTC.

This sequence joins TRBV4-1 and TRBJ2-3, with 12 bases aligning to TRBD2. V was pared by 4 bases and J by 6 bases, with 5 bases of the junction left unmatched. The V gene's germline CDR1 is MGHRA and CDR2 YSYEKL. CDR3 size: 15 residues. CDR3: CASSPPSGRADTQYF. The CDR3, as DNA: TGCGCCAGCAGCCCCCCTAGCGGGAGGGCGGATACGCAGTATTTT.

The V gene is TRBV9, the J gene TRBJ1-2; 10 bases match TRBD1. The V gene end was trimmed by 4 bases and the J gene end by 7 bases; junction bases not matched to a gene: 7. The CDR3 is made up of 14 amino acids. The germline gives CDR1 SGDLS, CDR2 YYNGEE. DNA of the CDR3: TGTGCCAGCAGCCCACTGACAGGGGGCGGTGGCTACACCTTC. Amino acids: CASSPLTGGGGYTF.

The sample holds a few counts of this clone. The CDR3 loop reads CASSQDRGYNSPLHF. For the CDR3, the DNA is TGTGCCAGCAGCCAAGATCGGGGATATAATTCACCCCTCCACTTT. The rearrangement uses TRBV4-2 and TRBJ1-6; D is uncertain. The V gene's germline CDR1 is LGHNA and CDR2 YNFKEQ. With 0 bases removed from V and 4 bases from J, the gap between germline ends came to 7 bases. CDR3 length: 15 residues.

CDR3 nucleotides: TGCGCCAGCAGACCCCGGACAGGTGAAAAACTGTTTTTT. This translates into CASRPRTGEKLFF. This chain uses TRBV4-1 with TRBJ1-4, with 7 bases identical to TRBD1. From germline, CDR1 is MGHRA and CDR2 YSYEKL. The CDR3 length is 13 residues. Trimming at V came to 6 bases and at J to 7 bases, leaving 5 bases not matched to a gene.